These 17 T cell receptor beta chains were sequenced from one sample in a study of cytomegalovirus exposure and HLA in healthy donors. It was with 60 Vbeta and 13 Jbeta primers that the PCR ran. TCRdb's table, derived via immunoSEQ multiplex PCR, lists solely in-frame clones and lacks some. Its clone listing holds roughly 150,000 clones. Input material: PBMCs. The receptors derive from a woman in her fifties or sixties in good health and CMV-seronegative.

As to this clone: An end of the junction differs from the germline gene, which may be a read error. The chain joins TRBV4-2 to TRBJ2-7; 10 bases fit TRBD2. The CDR3 spans 18 residues. Germline lookup yields CDR1 LGHNA and CDR2 YNFKEQ. The CDR3 protein is CASSQDHGLAEWTYGQYF. CDR3 coding DNA: TGTGCCAGCAGCCAAGATCACGGACTAGCGGAATGGACCTACGGGCAGTACTTC.

This rearrangement joins TRBV10-3 to TRBJ2-5, with a possible D match to TRBD2 (5 bases). The CDR3 runs to 16 residues. Germline loops: CDR1 ENHRY, CDR2 SYGVKD. The V end lost 0 bases, the J end lost 1 base, and 12 bases lay between the germline ends. Here the CDR3 reads CAISESLERSQETQYF. The CDR3 DNA reads as TGTGCCATCAGTGAGTCCCTGGAGCGGTCCCAAGAGACCCAGTACTTC.

Its frequency marks this clone as medium-sized. This sequence joins TRBV7-3 and TRBJ2-3, with 15 bases that match TRBD2. The CDR3 totals 19 residues. The germline V gene encodes CDR1 SGHTA and CDR2 FQGTGA. J lost 0 bases, V lost 4 bases, and 8 bases had no gene match. CDR3 coding DNA: TGTGCCAGCAGCTACGGACTAGCGGGGGGGTTTACTAGCACAGATACGCAGTATTTT. It translates to CASSYGLAGGFTSTDTQYF.

The genes are TRBV28 and TRBJ2-5, with unresolved D. Germline loops: CDR1 MDHEN, CDR2 SYDVKM. The CDR3 spans 14 residues. Trimming took off 2 bases at V and 0 bases at J, with 7 bases between the two ends. CDR3 coding DNA: TGTGCCAGCAGTTTAATGAACTACCAAGAGACCCAGTACTTC. Protein sequence: CASSLMNYQETQYF.

V and J are TRBV10-1 and TRBJ1-3; TRBD1 matches 9 bases. CDR1 and CDR2 (germline): WNHNN, SYGVQD (reference sequence). This CDR3 has 15 amino acids. The J segment lost 4 bases and the V segment lost 9 bases, leaving 10 bases of the junction unmatched. Here the CDR3 DNA reads TGCGCCAGTCCATATGGGACAGGGCGGGGAAACACCATATATTTT. Translation gives CASPYGTGRGNTIYF.

This chain uses TRBV19 with TRBJ2-1; 9 bases match TRBD1. Germline V CDR1 and CDR2: LNHDA, SQIVND (reference sequence). This CDR3 is 14 amino acids long. Unmatched junction bases numbered 6, after V lost 3 bases and J lost 9 bases. The CDR3 bases are TGTGCCAGTAGTATCAGCCGGGACAGGGTTGAGCAGTTCTTC. Protein product: CASSISRDRVEQFF.

This rearrangement joins TRBV11-3 to TRBJ2-1; 14 positions agree with TRBD2. The CDR3 has 14 residues. The germline V gene encodes CDR1 SGHNT and CDR2 YENEEA. Trimming removed 5 bases from V and 10 bases from J; junction bases left unmatched: 4. The CDR3 coding sequence is TGTGCCAGCAGCCGACGGACTAGCGGGGGGGAGCAGTTCTTC. Its translation: CASSRRTSGGEQFF.

This chain uses TRBV12-5 with TRBJ1-1; D gene unclear. This CDR3 is built from 13 residues. The germline V and J ends were trimmed by 4 bases and 1 base, with 7 bases remaining between them. Per germline, CDR1 LGHNT and CDR2 FRNRAP. This chain's CDR3 is CASGSGKNTEAFF. CDR3 coding DNA: TGTGCTAGTGGTTCGGGGAAGAACACTGAAGCTTTCTTT. Drawing the rest from reference TRBV12-5 and TRBJ1-1, the complete variable domain is DARVTQTPRHKVTEMGQEVTMRCQPILGHNTVFWYRQTMMQGLELLAYFRNRAPLDDSGMPKDRFSAEMPDATLATLKIQPSEPRDSAVYFCASGSGKNTEAFFGQGTRLTVV.

The chain links TRBV7-9 to TRBJ1-1; possible D gene TRBD1, 6 bases. CDR1 is SEHNR, CDR2 FQNEAQ, per germline (reference sequence). V gave up 3 bases and J gave up 4 bases, with 18 bases separating them. This CDR3 has 16 amino acids. The CDR3 bases are TGTGCCAGCAGCTTTATCAGGGGCCCTTTGAGCACTGAAGCTTTCTTT. Translated, it gives CASSFIRGPLSTEAFF. The full variable domain, rest sourced from reference TRBV7-9 and TRBJ1-1, is DTGVSQNPRHKITKRGQNVTFRCDPISEHNRLYWYRQTLGQGPEFLTYFQNEAQLEKSRLLSDRFSAERPKGSFSTLEIQRTEQGDSAMYLCASSFIRGPLSTEAFFGQGTRLTVV.

V and J are TRBV7-2 and TRBJ1-5; D is unresolved. The CDR3 loop spans 13 amino acids. Trimming left V 5 bases short and J 7 bases short, with 12 bases between. Germline values: CDR1 SGHTA, CDR2 FQGNSA. The CDR3 sequence is CASSLRGEQPQHF. DNA for the CDR3: TGTGCCAGCAGCCTCAGAGGAGAACAGCCCCAGCATTTT. Together with reference TRBV7-2 and TRBJ1-5, the CDR3 gives the full variable domain: GAGVSQSPSNKVTEKGKDVELRCDPISGHTALYWYRQSLGQGLEFLIYFQGNSAPDKSGLPSDRFSAERTGGSVSTLTIQRTQQEDSAVYLCASSLRGEQPQHFGDGTRLSIL.

The chain is built from TRBV28 and TRBJ1-2, with TRBD1 as a possible D gene (5 bases). This CDR3 contains 18 residues. Germline CDR1 reads MDHEN; CDR2 reads SYDVKM. V was shortened by 1 base and J by 1 base, with 19 bases between the two germline ends. The CDR3 DNA is TGTGCCAGCAGTTTATCCCGACAGAGCACCTCATTTAACTATGGCTACACCTTC. It codes for CASSLSRQSTSFNYGYTF.

The CDR3 region is CASSLRGRTLHF. CDR3 nucleotide sequence: TGTGCCAGCAGCTTGAGGGGGCGCACCCTCCACTTT. V and J are TRBV5-6 and TRBJ1-6, with 7 bases aligning to TRBD1. CDR3 length equals 12 residues. Germline lookup yields CDR1 SGHDT and CDR2 YYEEEE. Unmatched junction bases numbered 3, after V lost 1 base and J lost 14 bases.

This chain joins TRBV28 and TRBJ1-2; D unresolved. V lost 5 bases and J 2 bases, leaving 6 bases between the germline ends. The CDR3 extends over 12 amino acids. Germline CDR1 reads MDHEN; CDR2 reads SYDVKM. DNA of the CDR3: TGTGCCAGCAGTCCGGGGAACTATGGCTACACCTTC. This gives the protein CASSPGNYGYTF.

The chain carries TRBV6-6 and TRBJ1-2; D possibly corresponds to TRBD1 (6 bases). V lost 6 bases, J lost 8 bases, and 22 bases lay in between. Germline V lookup: CDR1 MNHNY, CDR2 SVGAGI (reference sequence). The CDR3 runs to 15 residues. CDR3 bases: TGTGCCAGCAGAAGAGGGGGTACAGGGTTGGGAGGCTACACCTTC. This encodes CASRRGGTGLGGYTF.

The V and J genes are TRBV9 and TRBJ2-3; 8 nucleotides line up with TRBD1. Trimming cost V 4 bases and J 2 bases; bases outside gene matches: 6. CDR3 size: 15 residues. Germline CDR1 SGDLS, CDR2 YYNGEE. CDR3 nucleotides: TGTGCCAGCAGCCGTGGACAGGGCAACACAGATACGCAGTATTTT. This encodes CASSRGQGNTDTQYF.

This chain joins TRBV10-3 and TRBJ2-3, with 7 bases that match TRBD2. Germline CDR1 ENHRY, CDR2 SYGVKD. V lost 3 bases to trimming and J lost 0 bases; unmatched junction nucleotides: 3. This CDR3 comprises 15 residues. CDR3 residues: CAISDWGGSTDTQYF. CDR3 sequence (DNA): TGTGCCATCAGTGATTGGGGGGGAAGCACAGATACGCAGTATTTT.

The V and J genes are TRBV28 and TRBJ1-2; D gene unclear. Germline V CDR1 and CDR2: MDHEN, SYDVKM. V shed 2 bases and J shed 8 bases, with 21 bases lying between them. CDR3 length equals 16 residues. For the CDR3, the DNA is TGTGCCAGCAGTTTAACGCAAATCACCGGCCTGCGGGGCTACACCTTC. This codes for CASSLTQITGLRGYTF.